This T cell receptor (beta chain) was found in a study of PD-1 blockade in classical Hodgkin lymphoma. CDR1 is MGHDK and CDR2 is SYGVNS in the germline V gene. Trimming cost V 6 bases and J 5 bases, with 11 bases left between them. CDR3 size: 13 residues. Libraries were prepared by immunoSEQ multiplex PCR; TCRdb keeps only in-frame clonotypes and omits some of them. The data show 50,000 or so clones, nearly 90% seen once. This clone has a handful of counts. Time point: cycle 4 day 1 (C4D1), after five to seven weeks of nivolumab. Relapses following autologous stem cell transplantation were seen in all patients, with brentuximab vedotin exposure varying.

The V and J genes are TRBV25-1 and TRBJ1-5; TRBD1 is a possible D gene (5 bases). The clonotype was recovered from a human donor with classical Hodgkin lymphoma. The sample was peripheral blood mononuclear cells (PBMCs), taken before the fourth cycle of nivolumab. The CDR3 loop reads CASSQGEHQPQHF. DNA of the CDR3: TGTGCCAGCAGCCAGGGAGAGCATCAGCCCCAGCATTTT.